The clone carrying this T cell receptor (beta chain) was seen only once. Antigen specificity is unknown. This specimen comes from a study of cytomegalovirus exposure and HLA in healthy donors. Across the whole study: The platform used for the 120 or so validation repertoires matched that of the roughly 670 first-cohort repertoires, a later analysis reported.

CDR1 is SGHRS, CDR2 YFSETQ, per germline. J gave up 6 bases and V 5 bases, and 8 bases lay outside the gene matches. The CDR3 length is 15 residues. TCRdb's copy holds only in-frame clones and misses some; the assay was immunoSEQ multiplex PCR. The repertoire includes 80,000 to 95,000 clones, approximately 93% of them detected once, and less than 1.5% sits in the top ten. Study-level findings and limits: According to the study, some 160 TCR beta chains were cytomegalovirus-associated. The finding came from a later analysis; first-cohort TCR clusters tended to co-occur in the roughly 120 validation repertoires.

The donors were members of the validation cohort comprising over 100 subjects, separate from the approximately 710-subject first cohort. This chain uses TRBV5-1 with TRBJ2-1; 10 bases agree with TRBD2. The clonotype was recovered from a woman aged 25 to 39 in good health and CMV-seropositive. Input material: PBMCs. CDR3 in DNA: TGCGCCAGCAGAAGAGTAGCGGGAGGACCCAATGAGCAGTTCTTC. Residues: CASRRVAGGPNEQFF.